A single sample is the source of the 24 T cell receptor beta chains below, sequenced in a study of blood T cell repertoires in COVID-19. TCRdb keeps only in-frame clones here, not all; method: immunoSEQ multiplex PCR. The repertoire holds fewer than 250,000 clones, with around 85% as singletons. Sequenced input: peripheral blood. The receptors derive from a woman in her sixties or seventies with active or convalescent COVID-19.

The chain is built from TRBV6-6 and TRBJ1-4; 9 nucleotides align to TRBD1. Unmatched junction bases numbered 5, after V lost 6 bases and J lost 6 bases. The CDR3 spans 14 residues. Germline V gene data show CDR1 as MNHNY and CDR2 as SVGAGI (reference sequence). Written as DNA, the CDR3 is TGTGCCAGCAGGAGGACAGGGGAGGATGAAAAACTGTTTTTT. Translating gives CASRRTGEDEKLFF.

The chain uses TRBV19 and TRBJ2-7, with 8 nucleotides matching TRBD1. Germline CDR1 reads LNHDA; CDR2 reads SQIVND (reference sequence). The CDR3 sequence is 15 residues long. After removal of 4 bases from V and 4 bases from J, the junction contained 9 bases not matched to a gene. The DNA for the CDR3 is TGTGCCAGTAGTAGGTCATCCGGGACAGGATACGAGCAGTACTTC. As protein: CASSRSSGTGYEQYF.

The rearrangement links TRBV15 to TRBJ1-1; D remains ambiguous. Trimming removed 0 bases at V and 4 bases at J, with 9 bases between. There are 14 residues in the CDR3. CDR1 is LNHNV and CDR2 is YYDKDF in the germline V gene (reference sequence). The CDR3 DNA sequence: TGTGCCACCAGCAGAGAGTGGGGAGTCACTGAAGCTTTCTTT. Translation: CATSREWGVTEAFF. Complete variable domain (other parts from reference TRBV15 and TRBJ1-1): DAMVIQNPRYQVTQFGKPVTLSCSQTLNHNVMYWYQQKSSQAPKLLFHYYDKDFNNEADTPDNFQSRRPNTSFCFLDIRSPGLGDTAMYLCATSREWGVTEAFFGQGTRLTVV.

The chain recombines TRBV27 with TRBJ1-3; 7 bases match TRBD1. With V trimmed by 4 bases and J by 6 bases, 24 bases remained unmatched. Germline V lookup: CDR1 MNHEY, CDR2 SMNVEV (reference sequence). The CDR3 has 20 amino acids. CDR3 sequence: CASSSNPNSTGQVPENTIYF. CDR3 in DNA: TGTGCCAGCAGTTCCAACCCTAATTCCACCGGACAGGTCCCCGAAAACACCATATATTTT.

J is TRBJ2-3 and V is TRBV20-1; the D is unclear. The CDR3 covers 11 residues. V lost 5 bases and J 0 bases, leaving 3 bases between the germline ends. Looked up from germline, CDR1 is DFQATT and CDR2 is SNEGSKA (reference sequence). The CDR3 reads CSAESTDTQYF. The CDR3 DNA reads as TGCAGTGCTGAGAGCACAGATACGCAGTATTTT.

The chain employs TRBV7-6 and TRBJ2-2; a weak D match, TRBD2 (6 bases). The CDR3 sequence is 14 residues long. CDR1 is SGHVS and CDR2 is FNYEAQ in the germline V gene. The V end lost 3 bases, the J end lost 6 bases, and 11 bases lay between the germline ends. The CDR3 loop reads CASSFAGRSGELFF. CDR3 bases: TGTGCCAGCAGCTTCGCAGGGAGGTCCGGGGAGCTGTTTTTT.

The chain carries TRBV15 and TRBJ1-1, with D perhaps TRBD1 (5 bases). Germline assignment: CDR1 LNHNV and CDR2 YYDKDF (reference sequence). V gave up 1 base and J gave up 7 bases, with 13 bases separating them. The CDR3 extends over 14 amino acids. CDR3 region: CATSRGPGIDEAFF. In DNA, the CDR3 is TGTGCCACCAGCAGAGGGCCAGGGATAGATGAAGCTTTCTTT.

The rearrangement links TRBV2 to TRBJ2-7; TRBD2 is a possible D gene (6 bases). Germline CDR1 SNHLY, CDR2 FYNNEI. Trimming took off 2 bases at V and 6 bases at J, with 8 bases between the two ends. The CDR3 is made up of 12 amino acids. The CDR3 DNA sequence: TGTGCCAGCAGTGAATGGAGGGGCGAGCAGTACGTC. It codes for CASSEWRGEQYV.

The chain carries TRBV29-1 and TRBJ2-1; the D is unclear. V gave up 3 bases and J gave up 2 bases, with 14 bases separating them. The CDR3 spans 15 residues. Germline V gives CDR1 SQVTM, CDR2 ANQGSEA. This chain's CDR3 is CSVDTQFVAYNEQFF. The CDR3 DNA sequence: TGCAGCGTTGATACACAGTTCGTGGCCTACAATGAGCAGTTCTTC.

The chain employs TRBV20-1 and TRBJ2-5; D is perhaps TRBD1 (5 bases). V lost 6 bases, J lost 1 base, and 6 bases lay in between. This CDR3 comprises 11 residues. The germline V gene has CDR1 DFQATT and CDR2 SNEGSKA (reference sequence). This chain's CDR3 is CSARGQETQYF. The CDR3 DNA is TGCAGTGCAAGGGGCCAAGAGACCCAGTACTTC.

The genes are TRBV5-1 and TRBJ1-6; D might be TRBD1 (6 bases). This CDR3 is 16 amino acids long. CDR1 is SGHRS, CDR2 YFSETQ, per germline. Trimming stripped 4 bases from V and 4 bases from J, with 15 bases between. Here the CDR3 reads CASSINRESYNSPLHF. DNA of the CDR3: TGCGCCAGCAGCATCAACAGGGAATCTTATAATTCACCCCTCCACTTT.

The rearrangement links TRBV7-8 to TRBJ1-1; 7 positions agree with TRBD1. This CDR3 region has 12 residues. The ends lost 5 bases at V and 8 bases at J; junction bases unmatched: 5. The V gene's germline CDR1 is SGHVS and CDR2 FQNEAQ. This CDR3 is CASSRDRVEAFF. The CDR3 DNA follows: TGTGCCAGCAGCCGCGACAGGGTCGAAGCTTTCTTT. Complete variable domain (other parts from reference TRBV7-8 and TRBJ1-1): GAGVSQSPRYKVAKRGQDVALRCDPISGHVSLFWYQQALGQGPEFLTYFQNEAQLDKSGLPSDRFFAERPEGSVSTLKIQRTQQEDSAVYLCASSRDRVEAFFGQGTRLTVV.

The V call is TRBV7-3, the J call TRBJ2-3; D gene ambiguous. V lost 5 bases and J 1 base, leaving 10 bases between the germline ends. The CDR3 length is 14 residues. Germline lookup yields CDR1 SGHTA and CDR2 FQGTGA. In DNA form, the CDR3 reads TGTGCCAGCAGCCCGAGGTGGGGCACAGATACGCAGTATTTT. Translating it yields CASSPRWGTDTQYF.

J is TRBJ1-6 and V is TRBV2, with TRBD1 as a possible D gene (6 bases). Germline loops: CDR1 SNHLY, CDR2 FYNNEI. This CDR3 contains 15 residues. Trimming took 6 bases from V and 5 from J, leaving 14 bases between them. CDR3 sequence reads: CASSAQGQNNSPLHF. CDR3 nucleotide sequence: TGTGCCAGCAGCGCGCAGGGGCAGAATAATTCACCCCTCCACTTT.

The chain carries TRBV28 and TRBJ2-7; D unclear. The germline CDR1 and CDR2 sequences are MDHEN and SYDVKM. The V end lost 5 bases, the J end lost 0 bases, and 20 bases lay between the germline ends. The CDR3 runs 17 residues. The CDR3 sequence: CASSPVPGRPSSYEQYV. DNA of the CDR3: TGTGCCAGCAGTCCCGTCCCGGGTCGCCCGAGCTCCTACGAGCAGTACGTC.

This chain links TRBV2 with TRBJ1-1; no clear D gene. In germline, CDR1 is SNHLY, CDR2 FYNNEI. This CDR3 has 13 residues. V lost 5 bases and J lost 1, with 8 bases in between. CDR3 sequence (DNA): TGTGCCAGCAGTTCACATCAGAACACTGAAGCTTTCTTT. This sequence encodes CASSSHQNTEAFF.

The chain couples TRBV6-6 to TRBJ2-1; perhaps TRBD2 as D (5 bases). The CDR3 extends over 14 amino acids. Per the germline V gene, CDR1 is MNHNY and CDR2 is SVGAGI (reference sequence). V lost 2 bases to trimming and J lost 6 bases, with 11 bases between them. CDR3 amino acids: CASSYEERSNEQFF. As DNA, the CDR3 is TGTGCCAGCAGTTACGAAGAGCGGAGCAATGAGCAGTTCTTC.

The chain uses TRBV11-2 and TRBJ2-2, with a weak D call TRBD2 (6 bases). Germline V gives CDR1 SGHAT, CDR2 FQNNGV. Trimming stripped 8 bases from V and 5 bases from J, with 15 bases between. The CDR3 extends over 14 amino acids. Here the CDR3 DNA reads TGTGCCAGCCCCGGGACCGGGGGAACCGGGGAGCTGTTTTTT. Protein sequence: CASPGTGGTGELFF.

The genes are TRBV6-5 and TRBJ1-6; tentative D call: TRBD1 (6 bases). CDR1 is MNHEY, CDR2 SVGAGI, per germline. The CDR3 totals 15 residues. V was clipped by 0 bases and J by 9 bases, with 12 bases between them. The CDR3 sequence: CASSYSGGIGSPLHF. The CDR3 DNA reads as TGTGCCAGCAGTTACTCAGGGGGAATAGGTTCACCCCTCCACTTT.

V and J are TRBV5-1 and TRBJ1-4; D remains unclear. The CDR3 totals 13 residues. V lost 4 bases to trimming and J lost 8 bases, with 12 bases between them. Germline V gene data show CDR1 as SGHRS and CDR2 as YFSETQ. The CDR3 region is CASSGRESEKLFF. The CDR3 DNA is TGCGCCAGCAGCGGCCGGGAGTCGGAAAAACTGTTTTTT.

The V and J genes are TRBV19 and TRBJ1-3; 7 bases line up with TRBD1. This CDR3 contains 18 residues. CDR1 and CDR2 from the germline V gene are LNHDA and SQIVND (reference sequence). J gave up 4 bases and V 11 bases, and 23 bases lay outside the gene matches. The CDR3 sequence is CASHHLTGITSYGNTIYF. The CDR3 DNA reads as TGTGCCTCCCACCACTTGACAGGGATCACCTCGTACGGAAACACCATATATTTT.

This clone was found once. The chain links TRBV7-9 to TRBJ2-5, with TRBD2 identical over 15 bases. CDR1 and CDR2 from the germline V gene are SEHNR and FQNEAQ (reference sequence). The CDR3 spans 16 residues. The V and J ends lost 5 bases and 4 bases, in that order; junction bases with no gene match: 5. CDR3 protein: CASSGLAGGQGETQYF. In DNA, the CDR3 is TGTGCCAGCAGCGGACTAGCGGGGGGGCAGGGAGAGACCCAGTACTTC.

The chain has TRBV20-1 and TRBJ2-4; 9 bases are shared with TRBD1. Germline V gene data show CDR1 as DFQATT and CDR2 as SNEGSKA (reference sequence). The CDR3 sequence is 15 residues long. J lost 2 bases, V lost 3 bases, and 5 bases had no gene match. DNA for the CDR3: TGCAGTGCTAGTCGGGACAGGGTAACCAAAAACATTCAGTACTTC. It translates to CSASRDRVTKNIQYF.

V and J are TRBV11-3 and TRBJ2-3; 11 positions agree with TRBD2. Germline values: CDR1 SGHNT, CDR2 YENEEA. The CDR3 is made up of 16 amino acids. V dropped 5 bases and J dropped 1; count of bases not matched to a gene: 5. The chain's CDR3 is CASSVGLADRTDTQYF. Written as DNA, the CDR3 is TGTGCCAGCAGCGTGGGACTAGCGGACCGCACAGATACGCAGTATTTT.